The T cell receptor (beta chain) under discussion was sequenced for a study of T cell responses to AZD1222 COVID-19 vaccine. Study-level background: Second doses that came at about 4 or about 12 weeks were put together.

The study, taken as a whole, reports: Repertoires in all cases were sampled only once the peak T cell response had passed. Targeting of unmutated variant regions was reportedly seen in nearly half of spike-specific TCRs.

Some clones are missing from TCRdb's copy, which holds only in-frame ones; the method was immunoSEQ multiplex PCR. The table includes 120,000 or so clones, approximately 88% detected once. J gave up 1 base and V 4 bases, and 24 bases lay outside the gene matches. The CDR3 contains 22 residues. Germline CDR1 SGDLS, CDR2 YYNGEE. This clone was counted only a few times. Antigen specificity is unknown. This TCR derives from an adult in good health. This chain links TRBV9 with TRBJ2-2; 8 bases align to TRBD1. Sequenced here: peripheral blood, sampled on day 0 of AZD1222 vaccination. CDR3 sequence: CASSPEGGGTGRLFRNTGELFF. Written as DNA, the CDR3 is TGTGCCAGCAGCCCTGAGGGGGGTGGGACAGGAAGACTCTTTCGGAACACCGGGGAGCTGTTTTTT. The full variable domain, its missing parts supplied by reference TRBV9 and TRBJ2-2, is DSGVTQTPKHLITATGQRVTLRCSPRSGDLSVYWYQQSLDQGLQFLIQYYNGEERAKGNILERFSAQQFPDLHSELNLSSLELGDSALYFCASSPEGGGTGRLFRNTGELFFGEGSRLTVL.